The T cell receptor beta chain described here comes from a study of T cell repertoires in cytomegalovirus infection. Study-wide points: The study identified carriers of CMV plus the relevant HLA from cumulative public TCR beta family frequency.

This clonotype has more than one count but fewer than ten. Its specificity is not known. In germline, CDR1 is DFQATT, CDR2 SNEGSKA (reference sequence). The trim removed 0 bases at V and 0 bases at J, leaving 9 bases unmatched. CDR3 length: 19 residues. TCRdb re-analysed the reads in MiXCR, keeping a single row per CDR3 protein. The sample holds around 360,000 distinct CDR3 sequences, just under 35% seen once. The specimen comprised cultured PBMCs, sampled from culture after CMV antigen stimulation. The rearrangement joins TRBV20-1 to TRBJ2-1; 12 bases are shared with TRBD2. This TCR was recovered from a human donor in good health (CMV status not recorded). Some clones in this sample may be carry-over from other donors' samples. This chain's CDR3 is CSARDRGLAGIRSYNEQFF. The CDR3 DNA reads TGCAGTGCTAGAGATCGCGGACTAGCGGGAATACGCTCCTACAATGAGCAGTTCTTC.